What follows describes a single TCR beta chain. This clone was observed a single time. Its specific antigen is unknown. Base qualities are not provided; no much larger clone lies one nucleotide away. Taken with the paper, the label for time point translates to: cells obtained before transplantation from donor or recipient. CD3+CD4+ and CD3+CD8+ populations were FACS-sorted from unstimulated pre-transplant donor and recipient cells taken from spleen or lymph nodes. The sample originates from a study of graft-versus-host responses after intestinal transplantation (TCRdb year 2021). Concerning the study at large: The transplants that recipients received were multivisceral, liver-intestinal, or isolated intestinal. Graft-versus-host and host-versus-graft alloreactive T cell clones were tracked in the graft, circulation and bone marrow after intestinal transplantation using bulk TCR-beta CDR3 sequencing. To identify alloreactive clones, pre-transplant mixed lymphocyte reaction products were sequenced and compared with unstimulated pre-transplant donor and recipient T cells. A peak of at least 4% donor T cells among recipient peripheral blood mononuclear cells was the definition used for donor T cell macrochimerism. Samples from three later patients were sequenced in-house on an Illumina MiSeq with MiXCR processing rather than by the commercial service. Every recipient was given anti-thymocyte globulin induction, followed by approximately three years of maintenance tacrolimus and steroids. The cohort enrolled about two dozen intestinal transplant recipients including one retransplant, and a few patients lacking pretransplant specimens were excluded. The paper as a whole reports these results and caveats: High GvH to HvG T cell clonal ratios were observed in the allografts of patients with donor T cell macrochimerism. Conclusions were limited by the relatively low number and heterogeneity of intestinal transplant patients. Early after transplant, declines in HvG clones were associated with peak levels of circulating GvH clones. GvH clones were found in recipient bone marrow, and some of the GvH clones appeared earlier in ileal mucosa or blood, which is consistent with an intestinal mucosal origin.

The CDR3 numbers 15 residues from cysteine through phenylalanine. Only the CDR3 part of the read is kept: 45 bases, read in frame from the first base. In the germline V gene (reference sequence), CDR1 corresponds to MNHEY and CDR2 to SMNVEV. Trimming removed 5 bases from V and 0 bases from J, leaving 14 bases between the germline ends. The method was the immunoSEQ multiplex PCR assay. For most patients, genomic DNA was isolated with the Qiagen DNeasy Blood and Tissue Kit and sent frozen to Adaptive Biotechnologies for TCR sequencing. Adaptive Biotechnologies carried out high-throughput TCR-beta CDR3 sequencing of genomic DNA for most patients. The authors' analysis ran thus. Adaptive's ImmunoSEQ software supplied the TCR sequencing data for around 17 patients, while MiXCR and VDJtools were used to process a few other patients. To correct CD4 versus CD8 sorting errors, sequences present in both subsets at a frequency ratio below 5:1 were removed. CDR3 nucleotide sequences shared between donor and recipient were removed because the origin of such sequences could not be assigned. To be classed as alloreactive, a clone needed at least 2-fold expansion over unstimulated cells and a minimum CFSE-low frequency of 0.002% (template counts) or 0.001% (read counts). Clones were considered mappable if detected in sequenced pre-transplant spleen, lymph node, or MLR CFSE-low populations of the donor or recipient. Cumulative frequency of alloreactive clones was calculated as a percentage of all sequences weighted by copy number. The table was pulled from immuneACCESS by TCRdb, which kept in-frame rearrangements only. Such tables lose some clones; where checked, under half of the loss comes from unresolved V genes, and the rest has no known cause. That table is the source of V, J and clone size, and D and trimming were worked out from the DNA. In all, the sample holds just over 40,000 clones, and approximately 95% of those were seen once. The ten largest clones add up to approximately 0.53% of the sample.

The sequences come from unstimulated CD8+ T cells sorted from spleen or lymph node cells, collected before transplant. This clonotype originated in a human donor who was the organ donor for an intestinal transplant. The rearranged segments are TRBV27 and TRBJ2-7; TRBD1 could be the D gene, as 5 bases match. The CDR3 in this case is CASSLHPTDSYEQYF. DNA sequence: TGTGCCAGCAGTCTACACCCGACAGACTCCTACGAGCAGTACTTC.